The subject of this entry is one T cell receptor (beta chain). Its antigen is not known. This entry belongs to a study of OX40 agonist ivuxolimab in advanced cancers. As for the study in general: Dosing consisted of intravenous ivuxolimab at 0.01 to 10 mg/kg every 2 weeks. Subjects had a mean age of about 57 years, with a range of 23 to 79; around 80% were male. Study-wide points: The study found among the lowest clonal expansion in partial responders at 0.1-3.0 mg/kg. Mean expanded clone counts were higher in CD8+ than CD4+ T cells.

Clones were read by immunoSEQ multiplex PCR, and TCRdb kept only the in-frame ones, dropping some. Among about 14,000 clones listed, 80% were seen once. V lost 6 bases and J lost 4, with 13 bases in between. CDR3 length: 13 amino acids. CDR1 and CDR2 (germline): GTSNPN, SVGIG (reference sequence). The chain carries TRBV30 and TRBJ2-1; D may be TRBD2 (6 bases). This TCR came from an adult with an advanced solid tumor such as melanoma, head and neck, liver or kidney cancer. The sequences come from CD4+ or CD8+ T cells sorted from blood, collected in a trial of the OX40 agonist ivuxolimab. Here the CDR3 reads CACSDGSYNEQFF. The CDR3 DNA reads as TGTGCCTGCAGCGACGGGAGTTACAATGAGCAGTTCTTC.